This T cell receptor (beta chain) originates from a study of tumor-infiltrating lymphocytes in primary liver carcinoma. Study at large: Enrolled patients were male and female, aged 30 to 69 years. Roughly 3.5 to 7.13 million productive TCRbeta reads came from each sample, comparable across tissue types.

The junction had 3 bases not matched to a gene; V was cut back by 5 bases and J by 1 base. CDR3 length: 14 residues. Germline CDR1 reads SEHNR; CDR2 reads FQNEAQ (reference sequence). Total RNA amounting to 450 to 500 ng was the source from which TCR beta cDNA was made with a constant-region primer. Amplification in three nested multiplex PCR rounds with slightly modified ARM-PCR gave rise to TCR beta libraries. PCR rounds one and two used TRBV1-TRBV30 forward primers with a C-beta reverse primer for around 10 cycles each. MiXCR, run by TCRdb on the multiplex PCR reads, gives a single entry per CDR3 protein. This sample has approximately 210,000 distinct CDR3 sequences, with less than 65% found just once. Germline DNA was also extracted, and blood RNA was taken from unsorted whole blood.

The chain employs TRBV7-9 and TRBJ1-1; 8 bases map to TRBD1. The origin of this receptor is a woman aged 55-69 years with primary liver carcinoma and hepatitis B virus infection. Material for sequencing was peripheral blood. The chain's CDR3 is CASSLGTGNTEAFF. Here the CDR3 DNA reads TGTGCCAGCAGCCTGGGGACAGGGAACACTGAAGCTTTCTTT.